A selection of T cell receptor beta chains follows, all from one sample in a study of blood T cell repertoires in COVID-19. TCRdb keeps only in-frame clones here, not all; method: immunoSEQ multiplex PCR. The sample holds roughly 90,000 clones, 85% seen once. Sample: peripheral blood. These TCRs come from an elderly man with acute or convalescent COVID-19. Both conserved end residues are part of each CDR3. A D gene is named only where the DNA matches it firmly. Where a row states a size, it is once, few, many or the class of an expanded clone; other rows omit it.

J gene: TRBJ1-4; clone size: few; D gene: .; V gene: TRBV18; CDR3 DNA: TGTGCCAGCTCACTTCCGCGGGGCCCTAATGAAAAACTGTTTTTT; CDR3 protein: CASSLPRGPNEKLFF
J gene: TRBJ1-4; clone size: .; D gene: .; V gene: TRBV6-5; CDR3 DNA: TGTGCCAGCACTCAAACCCGGAATGAAAAACTGTTTTTT; CDR3 protein: CASTQTRNEKLFF
J gene: TRBJ1-4; clone size: .; D gene: TRBD1; V gene: TRBV4-1; CDR3 DNA: TGCGCCAGCAGCCAAGGGGCACAGGGGGACTACGAAAAACTGTTTTTT; CDR3 protein: CASSQGAQGDYEKLFF
J gene: TRBJ2-2; clone size: .; D gene: .; V gene: TRBV14; CDR3 DNA: TGTGCCAGCAGCCAAGTCGTAGTTGGGGAGCTGTTTTTT; CDR3 protein: CASSQVVVGELFF
J gene: TRBJ2-7; clone size: once; D gene: .; V gene: TRBV5-6; CDR3 DNA: TGTGCCAGCAGCTTGGTTTCGGGAGAGCAGTACTTC; CDR3 protein: CASSLVSGEQYF
J gene: TRBJ1-1; clone size: .; D gene: TRBD1; V gene: TRBV27; CDR3 DNA: TGTGCCAGCAGTAACCAGGGGGCGCATGGCACTGAAGCTTTCTTT; CDR3 protein: CASSNQGAHGTEAFF
J gene: TRBJ1-5; clone size: .; D gene: .; V gene: TRBV9; CDR3 DNA: TGTGCCAGCAGCGTATCAGGGAGCAATCAGCCCCAGCATTTT; CDR3 protein: CASSVSGSNQPQHF
J gene: TRBJ1-1; clone size: .; D gene: TRBD1; V gene: TRBV28; CDR3 DNA: TGTGCCAGCAGTCCATGGGACAGGGGGAACACTGAAGCTTTCTTT; CDR3 protein: CASSPWDRGNTEAFF
J gene: TRBJ1-2; clone size: .; D gene: .; V gene: TRBV28; CDR3 DNA: TGTGCCAGCAGTCCCGCCCTAGGCGGCTACACCTTC; CDR3 protein: CASSPALGGYTF
J gene: TRBJ2-1; clone size: .; D gene: .; V gene: TRBV11-1; CDR3 DNA: TGTGCCAGCAGCTTAGCCCATACAGGGAATGAGCAGTTCTTC; CDR3 protein: CASSLAHTGNEQFF
J gene: TRBJ1-5; clone size: .; D gene: .; V gene: TRBV6-1; CDR3 DNA: TGTGCCAGCAGTGATGATACTCGCAGGGGCAATCAGCCCCAGCATTTT; CDR3 protein: CASSDDTRRGNQPQHF
J gene: TRBJ2-3; clone size: .; D gene: .; V gene: TRBV19; CDR3 DNA: TGTGCCAGTAGTCCAACCAGAACAGATACGCAGTATTTT; CDR3 protein: CASSPTRTDTQYF
J gene: TRBJ2-7; clone size: .; D gene: .; V gene: TRBV7-8; CDR3 DNA: TGTGCCAGCAGCTCCCGTACCCTACGACAGTACTTC; CDR3 protein: CASSSRTLRQYF
J gene: TRBJ2-7; clone size: few; D gene: .; V gene: TRBV27; CDR3 DNA: TGTGCCAGCAGTACCGGACTACTTTCCTACGAGCAGTACTTC; CDR3 protein: CASSTGLLSYEQYF
J gene: TRBJ1-1; clone size: .; D gene: TRBD1; V gene: TRBV18; CDR3 DNA: TGTGCCAGCTCACCTACGGGACAGGGGCGGACTGAAGCTTTCTTT; CDR3 protein: CASSPTGQGRTEAFF
J gene: TRBJ2-7; clone size: .; D gene: TRBD2; V gene: TRBV7-9; CDR3 DNA: TGTGCCAGCAGTTTAGACCCCCGGACTAGCGGGAGGGTTGAGCAGTACTTC; CDR3 protein: CASSLDPRTSGRVEQYF
J gene: TRBJ2-7; clone size: .; D gene: TRBD1; V gene: TRBV28; CDR3 DNA: TGTGCCAGCAAGGGGAACCGGGACAGGGGACCCTACGAGCAGTACTTC; CDR3 protein: CASKGNRDRGPYEQYF
J gene: TRBJ2-6; clone size: few; D gene: TRBD1; V gene: TRBV3-1/TRBV3-2; CDR3 DNA: TGTGCCAGCAGCCAACCAGGGGGTCCCTCTGGGGCCAACGTCCTGACTTTC; CDR3 protein: CASSQPGGPSGANVLTF
J gene: TRBJ1-2; clone size: .; D gene: TRBD1; V gene: TRBV27; CDR3 DNA: TGTGCCAGCAGTTACGCAATTTCCGGGACAGGGGGCGCCGGTCACTATGGCTACACCTTC; CDR3 protein: CASSYAISGTGGAGHYGYTF
J gene: TRBJ1-1; clone size: .; D gene: .; V gene: TRBV5-1; CDR3 DNA: TGCGCCAGCATGGGCAGTATGAACACTGAAGCTTTCTTT; CDR3 protein: CASMGSMNTEAFF
J gene: TRBJ1-1; clone size: .; D gene: .; V gene: TRBV5-8; CDR3 DNA: TGTGCCAGCAGCTTAGGACTCACCAGAGGTACTGAAGCTTTCTTT; CDR3 protein: CASSLGLTRGTEAFF
J gene: TRBJ2-1; clone size: .; D gene: TRBD2; V gene: TRBV19; CDR3 DNA: TGTGCCAGCTCTAGCGGGAGGGCTTACAATGAGCAGTTCTTC; CDR3 protein: CASSSGRAYNEQFF
J gene: TRBJ2-7; clone size: .; D gene: TRBD1; V gene: TRBV18; CDR3 DNA: TGTGCCAGCTCACCCGAATCGACAGGGCACTACGAGCAGTACTTC; CDR3 protein: CASSPESTGHYEQYF
J gene: TRBJ2-2; clone size: .; D gene: .; V gene: TRBV18; CDR3 DNA: TGTGCCAGCTCACCAGGCTCAGGGTCCGGGGAGCTGTTTTTT; CDR3 protein: CASSPGSGSGELFF
J gene: TRBJ2-5; clone size: .; D gene: TRBD2; V gene: TRBV10-2; CDR3 DNA: TGCGCCAGCAGAGGACCAAACAGCGGGAGGGCCGGGGTGCACCAAGAGACCCAGTACTTC; CDR3 protein: CASRGPNSGRAGVHQETQYF
J gene: TRBJ2-7; clone size: .; D gene: .; V gene: TRBV19; CDR3 DNA: TGTGCCAGTAGTTCTGGGGGCCCCACCTACGAGCAGTACTTC; CDR3 protein: CASSSGGPTYEQYF
J gene: TRBJ2-2; clone size: .; D gene: TRBD2; V gene: TRBV7-3; CDR3 DNA: TGTGCCAGCAGCTTACTAGCGGGAGATACCGGGGAGCTGTTTTTT; CDR3 protein: CASSLLAGDTGELFF
J gene: TRBJ2-2; clone size: .; D gene: TRBD2; V gene: TRBV28; CDR3 DNA: TGTGCCAGCAGTTTATCCCGGGGGGTTTGGACCGGGGAGCTGTTTTTT; CDR3 protein: CASSLSRGVWTGELFF
J gene: TRBJ1-4; clone size: .; D gene: .; V gene: TRBV30; CDR3 DNA: TGTGCCTGGAGTCGGGGGGAGGCAACTAATGAAAAACTGTTTTTT; CDR3 protein: CAWSRGEATNEKLFF
J gene: TRBJ1-1; clone size: once; D gene: .; V gene: TRBV5-1; CDR3 DNA: TGCGCCAGCAGTTCCTCGGGACAATCGAACACTGAAGCTTTCTTT; CDR3 protein: CASSSSGQSNTEAFF
J gene: TRBJ2-3; clone size: .; D gene: TRBD2; V gene: TRBV10-2; CDR3 DNA: TGCGCCACCGGAAGTGGGACTAGCGGGAGACCGACAGATACGCAGTATTTT; CDR3 protein: CATGSGTSGRPTDTQYF
J gene: TRBJ2-1; clone size: few; D gene: TRBD1; V gene: TRBV7-8; CDR3 DNA: TGTGCCAGCAGCTTCGGACAGGATCAGCAGTTCTTC; CDR3 protein: CASSFGQDQQFF